These 3 T cell receptor beta chains were sequenced from one sample in a study of T cell changes during pregnancy in multiple sclerosis. Some clones are missing from TCRdb's copy, which holds only in-frame ones; the method was immunoSEQ multiplex PCR. The table has tens of thousands of clones, 85% to 95% seen once. The sample taken for sequencing was peripheral blood. These receptors were collected from a female donor with multiple sclerosis, enrolled in a pregnancy study.

The J gene is TRBJ2-3, the V gene TRBV27, with 14 bases aligning to TRBD2. Germline V gene lookup returns CDR1 MNHEY and CDR2 SMNVEV (reference sequence). This CDR3 is 17 amino acids long. The ends lost 4 bases at V and 1 base at J; junction bases unmatched: 4. CDR3 region: CASSSGLAGARTDTQYF. DNA of the CDR3: TGTGCCAGCAGTTCGGGACTAGCGGGAGCCCGCACAGATACGCAGTATTTT.

The rearrangement joins TRBV7-9 to TRBJ2-7, with 11 bases lining up with TRBD2. The V gene end was trimmed by 3 bases and the J gene end by 5 bases; junction bases not matched to a gene: 12. Germline CDR1 and CDR2: SEHNR and FQNEAQ (reference sequence). This CDR3 region has 17 residues. In DNA form, the CDR3 reads TGTGCCAGCAGCTTTTATGGACTAGCGGGCCGTAGGGACGAGCAGTACTTC. Encoded protein: CASSFYGLAGRRDEQYF.

The chain combines TRBV6-5 with TRBJ2-1; TRBD2 matches 7 bases. The CDR3 consists of 15 residues. J was trimmed by 8 bases and V by 4 bases; bases with no gene match: 11. In germline, CDR1 is MNHEY, CDR2 SVGAGI. CDR3 sequence (DNA): TGTGCCAGCAGTTTAGAGCGGGGAGGGTGGCATGAGCAGTTCTTC. Residues: CASSLERGGWHEQFF.